These 4 T cell receptor beta chains share one sample of origin, sequenced in a study of blood T cells in healthy people across ages. Using a J-beta primer mix together with a sample-barcoded 5' primer, a second PCR was run for roughly 7 to 11 cycles. TCRdb redid the calling of the 5' RACE reads with MiXCR, one entry per CDR3 protein. The data hold 550,000 to 750,000 distinct CDR3 sequences, with around 20% observed a single time. The specimen sequenced was blood. Receptors were obtained from a man aged 70-80 years in good health.

This rearrangement joins TRBV2 to TRBJ2-3, with 7 bases that match TRBD2. The CDR3 runs to 17 residues. Germline V gene sequence: CDR1 SNHLY, CDR2 FYNNEI. The V segment lost 5 bases and the J segment 2 bases; nucleotides outside the gene matches: 13. CDR3 sequence reads: CASSRTGTKAHTDTQYF. The CDR3 DNA reads TGTGCCAGCAGTCGTACCGGGACTAAAGCCCACACAGATACGCAGTATTTT.

This clonotype was counted between two and nine times. The gene calls are TRBV15 and TRBJ1-4; D is perhaps TRBD1 (6 bases). Germline V lookup: CDR1 LNHNV, CDR2 YYDKDF (reference sequence). The V gene lost 0 bases and the J gene lost 0 bases, with 11 bases spanning the gap. The CDR3 length is 17 residues. In nucleotides, the CDR3 is TGTGCCACCAGCAGAGATATTCGACAGGCAACTAATGAAAAACTGTTTTTT. Encoded protein: CATSRDIRQATNEKLFF. The variable domain in full, completed from reference TRBV15 and TRBJ1-4, reads DAMVIQNPRYQVTQFGKPVTLSCSQTLNHNVMYWYQQKSSQAPKLLFHYYDKDFNNEADTPDNFQSRRPNTSFCFLDIRSPGLGDTAMYLCATSRDIRQATNEKLFFGSGTQLSVL.

The V and J genes are TRBV5-1 and TRBJ2-2; TRBD1 agrees at 10 bases. CDR3 length equals 15 residues. The trim removed 3 bases at V and 5 bases at J, leaving 4 bases unmatched. Per the germline V gene, CDR1 is SGHRS and CDR2 is YFSETQ. The CDR3 DNA reads TGCGCCAGCAGCTGGACAGGGGGTGAAACCGGGGAGCTGTTTTTT. This encodes CASSWTGGETGELFF.

The table lists this clonotype with a few counts. The chain is built from TRBV30 and TRBJ2-1; D is undetermined. The V and J ends lost 0 bases and 2 bases respectively, with 11 bases between them. Germline V gene lookup returns CDR1 GTSNPN and CDR2 SVGIG (reference sequence). The CDR3 has 15 residues. The CDR3 loop is CAWSVGRKAYNEQFF. In DNA form, the CDR3 reads TGTGCCTGGAGTGTTGGCAGGAAGGCCTACAATGAGCAGTTCTTC.